The 9 T cell receptor beta chains reported below all come from one sample, sequenced in a study of OX40 agonist ivuxolimab in advanced cancers. The assay was immunoSEQ multiplex PCR, and TCRdb's table has in-frame clones only and misses some. Here the sample spans more than 60,000 clones, 90% being singletons. Sequences were derived from CD4+ or CD8+ T cells sorted from blood, sampled in a trial of the OX40 agonist ivuxolimab. All receptors come from an adult with an advanced solid tumor such as melanoma, head and neck, liver or kidney cancer.

The chain uses TRBV30 and TRBJ1-1; the D gene is possibly TRBD1 (6 bases). The germline gives CDR1 GTSNPN, CDR2 SVGIG (reference sequence). This CDR3 is 14 amino acids long. The V gene lost 3 bases and the J gene lost 6 bases, with 17 bases spanning the gap. CDR3 amino acids: CAWSHQGSGAEAFF. The CDR3 coding sequence is TGTGCCTGGAGCCATCAGGGGTCTGGAGCTGAAGCTTTCTTT. Full variable domain (rest looked up from reference TRBV30 and TRBJ1-1): SQTIHQWPATLVQPVGSPLSLECTVEGTSNPNLYWYRQAAGRGLQLLFYSVGIGQISSEVPQNLSASRPQDRQFILSSKKLLLSDSGFYLCAWSHQGSGAEAFFGQGTRLTVV.

The genes are TRBV4-3 and TRBJ1-2; D is unresolved. This CDR3 comprises 15 residues. Germline values: CDR1 LGHNA, CDR2 YSLEER. The ends were cut back, 0 bases at V and 4 bases at J, with 12 bases in the middle. CDR3 coding DNA: TGCGCCAGCAGCCAAGATACACAGCCTATCTATGGCTACACCTTC. It is translated as CASSQDTQPIYGYTF.

CDR3 sequence: CASSPSGLAGGDEYF. In nucleotides, the CDR3 is TGTGCCAGCTCACCATCTGGACTAGCGGGAGGTGATGAGTACTTC. The chain links TRBV18 to TRBJ2-7, with TRBD2 identical over 14 bases. Trimming cost V 2 bases and J 11 bases; bases outside gene matches: 8. Germline loops: CDR1 KGHSH, CDR2 LQKENI. The CDR3 sequence is 15 residues long.

J is TRBJ2-7 and V is TRBV18, with 7 bases identical to TRBD1. The V segment lost 3 bases and the J segment 1 base; nucleotides outside the gene matches: 3. Germline values: CDR1 KGHSH, CDR2 LQKENI. The CDR3 sequence is 14 residues long. Here the CDR3 reads CASSPRDSSYEQYF. As DNA, the CDR3 is TGTGCCAGCTCACCCCGGGACAGTTCCTACGAGCAGTACTTC.

The rearrangement joins TRBV9 to TRBJ2-3, with 15 bases aligning to TRBD2. The germline CDR1 and CDR2 sequences are SGDLS and YYNGEE. V lost 3 bases, J lost 2 bases, and 7 bases stayed unmatched. The CDR3 is 18 amino acids. CDR3 in DNA: TGTGCCAGCAGCGCTGGGACTAGCGGGGGGTTAATCACAGATACGCAGTATTTT. Protein sequence: CASSAGTSGGLITDTQYF. The full variable domain, with the rest looked up from reference TRBV9 and TRBJ2-3, is DSGVTQTPKHLITATGQRVTLRCSPRSGDLSVYWYQQSLDQGLQFLIQYYNGEERAKGNILERFSAQQFPDLHSELNLSSLELGDSALYFCASSAGTSGGLITDTQYFGPGTRLTVL.

CDR3 sequence: CASSSVTGSGNTIYF. As DNA, the CDR3 is TGTGCCAGCAGTTCAGTCACTGGCTCTGGAAACACCATATATTTT. V usage is TRBV28 and J usage is TRBJ1-3, with D hard to call. The germline V and J ends were trimmed by 4 bases and 0 bases, with 10 bases remaining between them. The germline V gene has CDR1 MDHEN and CDR2 SYDVKM. CDR3 length: 15 residues.

The chain carries TRBV7-3 and TRBJ2-1; TRBD2 aligns across 7 bases. CDR1 is SGHTA and CDR2 is FQGTGA in the germline V gene. The CDR3 is made up of 14 amino acids. Trimming took 6 bases from V and 7 from J; bases not matched to a gene: 9. For the CDR3, the DNA is TGTGCCAGCAGACCCAGCGAAGCGGGGAATGAGCAGTTCTTC. Its protein product is CASRPSEAGNEQFF.

This chain joins TRBV5-1 and TRBJ2-1; D ambiguous. Germline CDR1 and CDR2: SGHRS and YFSETQ. The CDR3 has 13 amino acids. Trimming cost V 5 bases and J 8 bases, with 14 bases left between them. The CDR3 DNA reads as TGCGCCAGCAGGCCTGCAGGTAACCATGAGCAGTTCTTC. Amino acids: CASRPAGNHEQFF.

The V gene is TRBV28, the J gene TRBJ2-5; the D gene is possibly TRBD2 (5 bases). CDR3 length: 13 residues. Germline assignment: CDR1 MDHEN and CDR2 SYDVKM. The ends were cut back, 4 bases at V and 5 bases at J, with 11 bases in the middle. Here the CDR3 reads CASSSIRGETQYF. In nucleotides, the CDR3 is TGTGCCAGCAGTTCTATACGAGGGGAGACCCAGTACTTC.